The 20 T cell receptor beta chains presented below share a single source sample, sequenced in a study of blood T cells in healthy people across ages. Primers used in a second PCR of about 6 to 11 cycles were a sample-barcoded 5' primer and a J-beta primer mix. TCRdb called the 5' RACE reads again in MiXCR, with one record for every CDR3 protein. The table shows roughly 1.7 million distinct CDR3 sequences, with about 31% occurring only once. Sequencing used blood. These receptor sequences come from a woman aged 30 to 39 in good health.

This clonotype was seen at least ten times. The chain recombines TRBV11-3 with TRBJ2-1; TRBD2 is a possible D gene (5 bases). CDR3 size: 13 residues. V lost 2 bases and J 7 bases, leaving 9 bases between the germline ends. Germline V gives CDR1 SGHNT, CDR2 YENEEA. Written as DNA, the CDR3 is TGTGCCAGCAGCTTAATGGGAGATAATGAGCAGTTCTTC. This encodes CASSLMGDNEQFF. Variable domain in full (rest from reference TRBV11-3 and TRBJ2-1): EAGVVQSPRYKIIEKKQPVAFWCNPISGHNTLYWYLQNLGQGPELLIRYENEEAVDDSQLPKDRFSAERLKGVDSTLKIQPAELGDSAVYLCASSLMGDNEQFFGPGTRLTVL.

In the case of this clonotype: No conserved phenylalanine or tryptophan is present at the end of the CDR3, so a read error is the likely explanation. The rearrangement links TRBV12-3 or TRBV12-4 to TRBJ1-1; 11 bases agree with TRBD1. The CDR3 spans 15 residues. V shed 2 bases and J 4 bases; nucleotides not matched to a gene: 3. CDR3 sequence reads: CASSLSGTGGTEAFC. In DNA, the CDR3 is TGTGCCAGCAGTTTATCCGGGACAGGGGGCACTGAAGCTTTCTGT.

The chain links TRBV12-3 or TRBV12-4 to TRBJ1-2, with TRBD1 identical over 9 bases. This CDR3 is built from 13 residues. V gave up 7 bases and J gave up 8 bases; unmatched junction bases: 8. DNA for the CDR3: TGTGCCAGCAACTCCGAGGGGACAGGGGGCTACACCTTC. As protein: CASNSEGTGGYTF.

This clonotype was counted a few times. CDR3 bases: TGCAGCGTTGGCCACACAACGAACACTGAAGCTTTCTTT. This translates into CSVGHTTNTEAFF. The V and J genes are TRBV29-1 and TRBJ1-1; D is uncertain. The CDR3 has 13 residues. The germline V gene encodes CDR1 SQVTM and CDR2 ANQGSEA. Between the trimmed V and J ends, which lost 4 bases and 1 base, there was a span of 10 bases.

As regards this clonotype: A much larger clone lies one base from this, so it may be a read error. This chain joins TRBV15 and TRBJ2-5; the D gene is possibly TRBD1 (5 bases). The germline V and J ends were trimmed by 5 bases and 2 bases, with 9 bases remaining between them. The CDR3 has 13 amino acids. Germline loops: CDR1 LNHNV, CDR2 YYDKDF (reference sequence). The CDR3 bases are TGTGCCACCAGCTGGGGCAGACAAGAGACCCAGTACTTC. Translation: CATSWGRQETQYF. Full variable domain (outside the CDR3, taken from reference TRBV15 and TRBJ2-5): DAMVIQNPRYQVTQFGKPVTLSCSQTLNHNVMYWYQQKSSQAPKLLFHYYDKDFNNEADTPDNFQSRRPNTSFCFLDIRSPGLGDTAMYLCATSWGRQETQYFGPGTRLLVL.

The gene calls are TRBV9 and TRBJ1-2, with 11 bases aligning to TRBD1. The CDR3 runs to 15 residues. In germline, CDR1 is SGDLS, CDR2 YYNGEE. The ends lost 0 bases at V and 8 bases at J; junction bases unmatched: 6. CDR3 amino acids: CASSVVGQGAVGYTF. The CDR3 region has the DNA TGTGCCAGCAGCGTAGTAGGACAGGGGGCGGTAGGCTACACCTTC.

This chain uses TRBV30 with TRBJ2-1, with TRBD2 matching 11 bases. Germline CDR1 GTSNPN, CDR2 SVGIG (reference sequence). The CDR3 spans 14 residues. Trimming cost V 3 bases and J 10 bases; bases outside gene matches: 8. DNA of the CDR3: TGTGCCTGGAGCCGACTAGCGGGAAGTAACGAGCAGTTCTTC. It is translated as CAWSRLAGSNEQFF.

J is TRBJ2-7 and V is TRBV9; the D gene is possibly TRBD1 (5 bases). Germline CDR1 and CDR2: SGDLS and YYNGEE. CDR3 length: 17 amino acids. Deletions cut 0 bases from V and 5 bases from J, with 21 bases between. The CDR3 DNA sequence: TGTGCCAGCAGCGTAGGTAAGGGGTCTGCCGTTAACAACGAGCAGTACTTC. This sequence encodes CASSVGKGSAVNNEQYF.

CDR3 region: CASSLPSGYQETQYF. The CDR3 DNA reads as TGTGCCAGCAGCTTACCTAGCGGATACCAAGAGACCCAGTACTTC. The rearrangement joins TRBV13 to TRBJ2-5, with 7 bases fitting TRBD2. Trimming removed 2 bases from V and 0 bases from J; junction bases left unmatched: 3. The CDR3 totals 15 residues. Germline CDR1 reads PRHDT; CDR2 reads FYEKMQ (reference sequence).

With respect to this clonotype: A read error may be the cause here, since a much bigger clone is one base away. The rearrangement uses TRBV20-1 and TRBJ2-3, with 9 bases identical to TRBD2. The CDR3 loop spans 17 amino acids. J lost 5 bases, V lost 6 bases, and 18 bases had no gene match. Per the germline V gene, CDR1 is DFQATT and CDR2 is SNEGSKA (reference sequence). CDR3 residues: CSANLRLRGRAVDTQYF. The CDR3 nucleotides read TGCAGTGCCAACCTCAGGTTGCGCGGGAGGGCCGTAGATACGCAGTATTTT.

The J gene is TRBJ2-1, the V gene TRBV7-8; 12 bases are shared with TRBD2. V gave up 4 bases and J gave up 8 bases; unmatched junction bases: 12. Germline V CDR1 and CDR2: SGHVS, FQNEAQ. The CDR3 runs to 17 residues. Written as DNA, the CDR3 is TGTGCCAGCAGCTGGAGACTAGCGGGGGAGCTAATAGATGAGCAGTTCTTC. This sequence encodes CASSWRLAGELIDEQFF.

J is TRBJ2-7 and V is TRBV7-9, with D perhaps TRBD1 or TRBD2 (5 bases each). Per germline, CDR1 SEHNR and CDR2 FQNEAQ (reference sequence). The CDR3 contains 14 residues. The V gene lost 5 bases and the J gene lost 3 bases, with 14 bases spanning the gap. CDR3 residues: CASSLPRAGYEQYF. In DNA, the CDR3 is TGTGCCAGCAGCCTACCCAGGGCGGGCTACGAGCAGTACTTC. Supplemented by reference TRBV7-9 and TRBJ2-7, the full variable domain reads DTGVSQNPRHKITKRGQNVTFRCDPISEHNRLYWYRQTLGQGPEFLTYFQNEAQLEKSRLLSDRFSAERPKGSFSTLEIQRTEQGDSAMYLCASSLPRAGYEQYFGPGTRLTVT.

This chain links TRBV29-1 with TRBJ2-7; maybe TRBD1 (6 bases). CDR1 and CDR2 (germline): SQVTM, ANQGSEA. Trimming took 5 bases from V and 4 from J, leaving 18 bases between them. The CDR3 has 14 residues. Here the CDR3 reads CSVRGVQGVYEQYF. CDR3 in DNA: TGCAGCGTTCGGGGAGTACAGGGAGTTTACGAGCAGTACTTC.

The V call is TRBV5-6, the J call TRBJ2-7; 9 bases fit TRBD1. There are 15 residues in the CDR3. Germline-derived CDR1 and CDR2 are SGHDT and YYEEEE. With 4 bases clipped from V and 7 bases from J, the junction kept 12 bases outside the gene matches. CDR3 protein: CASSPGQGTSWEQYF. CDR3 bases: TGTGCCAGCAGCCCGGGACAGGGTACCTCTTGGGAGCAGTACTTC.

The CDR3 sequence: CASSLWGGRDSYEQYF. CDR3 sequence (DNA): TGTGCCAGCAGCTTGTGGGGGGGCAGGGATTCCTACGAGCAGTACTTC. This chain uses TRBV5-5 with TRBJ2-7; a possible D gene is TRBD2 (7 bases). V lost 1 base to trimming and J lost 1 base, with 15 bases between them. The length of the CDR3 is 16 residues. In germline, CDR1 is SGHKS, CDR2 YYEKEE (reference sequence).

To note about this clonotype: With a much larger clone just one base away, this may be a read error. This chain joins TRBV11-1 and TRBJ2-3, with a tentative D call TRBD2 (6 bases). From germline, CDR1 is SGHAT and CDR2 FQDESV (reference sequence). The CDR3 is made up of 14 amino acids. Trimming removed 6 bases from V and 4 bases from J, with 14 bases in between. CDR3 DNA: TGTGCCAGCAGGCAACCCTCGGGGGCAGATACGCAGTATTTT. It specifies CASRQPSGADTQYF.

The J gene is TRBJ2-1, the V gene TRBV5-1; D possibly corresponds to TRBD2 (7 bases). The CDR3 totals 15 residues. V was shortened by 6 bases and J by 5 bases, with 18 bases between the two germline ends. CDR1 is SGHRS, CDR2 YFSETQ, per germline. The CDR3 here is CASTQNGGANNEQFF. Written as DNA, the CDR3 is TGCGCCAGCACGCAGAATGGGGGGGCTAACAATGAGCAGTTCTTC.

The chain links TRBV5-1 to TRBJ1-1; a possible D gene is TRBD1 (5 bases). The CDR3 consists of 15 residues. Germline V gene lookup returns CDR1 SGHRS and CDR2 YFSETQ. Trimming took 0 bases from V and 2 from J, leaving 11 bases between them. The chain's CDR3 is CASSLVVGANTEAFF. CDR3 DNA: TGCGCCAGCAGCTTGGTAGTAGGGGCAAACACTGAAGCTTTCTTT.

V usage is TRBV4-1 and J usage is TRBJ2-3; TRBD1 matches at 7 bases. This CDR3 region has 14 residues. CDR1 and CDR2 (germline): MGHRA, YSYEKL. Losses at the gene ends were 5 bases for V and 2 bases for J; bases not matched to a gene: 4. The CDR3 DNA sequence: TGCGCCAGCAGCGACACAGGGGCCACAGATACGCAGTATTTT. It specifies CASSDTGATDTQYF.

This clonotype was picked up a small number of times. The rearrangement uses TRBV20-1 and TRBJ2-1; 9 positions agree with TRBD2. The CDR3 spans 16 residues. V shed 1 base, J shed 5 bases, and the junction held 9 bases outside the gene matches. Germline V gives CDR1 DFQATT, CDR2 SNEGSKA (reference sequence). This CDR3 reads CSARGGSSGINNEQFF. Written as DNA, the CDR3 is TGCAGTGCTAGAGGGGGGTCTAGCGGGATTAACAATGAGCAGTTCTTC.